This T cell receptor beta chain was recovered during a study of vaccination effects on CD4 cells after COVID-19 (dated by TCRdb to about 2022). Study-level background: In the ViraFEST assay, PBMC were stimulated with viral peptide pools, and TCR sequencing was then used to find antigen-specific CD4+ T cell clonotypes based on their expansion. Samples were taken from three convalescent patients early (day +14) and late (day +241, +227, +161 respectively) after vaccination. The full study included 9 to 10 COVID-19 convalescent patients and several SARS-CoV-2-naive healthy vaccine recipients. Each well held around 1.9 million PBMC cultured in IMDM containing approximately 5.3% human AB serum, roughly 9.6 IU/ml IL-2 and gentamicin, along with 8 to 10 ug/ml peptides. Across the study, the median time from the second dose to post-vaccine sampling was 72 days (range 14 to 241). Cultures from other donors in the study were sequenced using the Oncomine TCR Beta short-read assay on an Illumina iSeq 100. SARS-CoV-2 spike-specific CD4+ TCR repertoires were compared before and after mRNA vaccination in COVID-19 convalescent patients and in infection-naive vaccine recipients.

After about 10 days of culture, CD4+ T cells were isolated with the EasySep CD4+ T cell isolation kit. Convalescent patients had PCR-confirmed SARS-CoV-2 infection between March and December 2020, before Alpha, Beta and Delta variants emerged in the United States. Two doses of either the BNT162b2 or the mRNA-1273 mRNA SARS-CoV-2 vaccine were administered to participants. Half of the culture medium was replaced with fresh IL-2-containing medium on days 3 and 7. Unless noted otherwise, every peptide stimulation condition was grown in triplicate wells. Using Ficoll-Paque Plus gradient centrifugation, PBMC were separated from whole blood and then either used fresh or cryopreserved at -140C. The QIAamp micro DNA kit was used to extract genomic DNA from the cultured CD4+ T cells. The library was generated by the immunoSEQ multiplex PCR assay. DNA from the cultured and isolated CD4+ T cells underwent TCR beta CDR3 sequencing. Processing in the source paper ran as follows. Non-productive TCR sequences were removed and reads were trimmed to the CDR3 region, keeping CDR3s of at least 7 amino acids. Antigen-specific clonotypes were identified using the MANAFEST web app by comparison of expansion in peptide wells against reference cultures. Positive clones required FDR<0.05 expansion versus reference and all other wells, odds ratio above 5, and frequency above 0.1% in two replicate wells. A clonotype was defined as cross-reactive if the clonotype was significantly expanded both in SARS-CoV-2 spike wells and in at least one common cold coronavirus spike condition. CDR3 similarity was assessed by Levenshtein distance with the stringdist R package, and unrooted trees were built with ape in R 3.6.1. Drawn from immuneACCESS, this table holds only the in-frame rearrangements with V and J called that TCRdb kept. Clones are partly lost; checked studies trace under half to an unresolved V gene and leave the rest unexplained. Clonal size and the V and J genes are those of that table, whereas D and trimming came from the DNA. Present in this sample are about 50,000 clones, about 70% of which were seen just once. In total, the top ten clones hold roughly 5.4% of the sample.

On this clone itself: Its antigen remains unidentified. The input lacks base qualities; no much larger clone sits a single base away.

Overall study outcomes, separate from this receptor: For convalescent patients, new clones induced by the vaccine made up most of the post-vaccine spike-reactive repertoire, and these new clones were largely distinct from the clones induced by infection. The study was limited by a small number of convalescent patients and lacked early post-infection timepoints. Marked clonal contraction was observed in both infection-induced and vaccine-induced clones at late post-vaccination timepoints, consistent with waning T cell responses.

V ends up 3 bases short and J 2 bases short, with an unmatched junction base count of 3. The CDR3 numbers 14 residues from cysteine through phenylalanine. Left in the record is the CDR3 DNA by itself, 42 bases read in frame from the first base. Via the germline V gene, CDR1 is SGDLS and CDR2 YYNGEE. The sample here was CD4+ T cells from PBMCs cultured without peptide, taken after COVID-19 vaccination. The chain couples TRBV9 to TRBJ1-2, with 8 junctional bases fitting TRBD1. The receptor comes from a human donor who had a prior SARS-CoV-2 infection. The nucleotides read TGTGCCAGCAGCGCCACAGGGGGGAACTATGGCTACACCTTC. Translated, this is CASSATGGNYGYTF.